This TCR beta chain came from a study of T cells after yellow fever vaccination. This clonotype has a handful of counts. The TCR cDNA carried a universal primer site and UMIs from 5'RACE template switching. TCRdb reprocessed the 5' RACE reads via MiXCR and lists one record per CDR3 protein. The sample comprises around 330,000 distinct CDR3 sequences, around 3.9% of which are singletons, and roughly a quarter rests with the top ten. This clonotype originated in a man between 18 and 29 years old who received the YFV17D yellow fever vaccine. The sample in question was PBMCs, obtained on the day of the yellow fever booster vaccination.

Here the CDR3 reads CASSLTGRDRGGAGYTF. In DNA form, the CDR3 reads TGTGCCAGCAGCTTAACTGGCCGGGACAGGGGAGGTGCCGGCTACACCTTC. This sequence joins TRBV7-9 and TRBJ1-2; TRBD1 aligns across 10 bases. Germline CDR1 reads SEHNR; CDR2 reads FQNEAQ (reference sequence). The CDR3 is 17 amino acids. The J segment lost 8 bases and the V segment lost 2 bases, leaving 14 bases of the junction unmatched. Full variable domain (rest looked up from reference TRBV7-9 and TRBJ1-2): DTGVSQNPRHKITKRGQNVTFRCDPISEHNRLYWYRQTLGQGPEFLTYFQNEAQLEKSRLLSDRFSAERPKGSFSTLEIQRTEQGDSAMYLCASSLTGRDRGGAGYTFGSGTRLTVV.